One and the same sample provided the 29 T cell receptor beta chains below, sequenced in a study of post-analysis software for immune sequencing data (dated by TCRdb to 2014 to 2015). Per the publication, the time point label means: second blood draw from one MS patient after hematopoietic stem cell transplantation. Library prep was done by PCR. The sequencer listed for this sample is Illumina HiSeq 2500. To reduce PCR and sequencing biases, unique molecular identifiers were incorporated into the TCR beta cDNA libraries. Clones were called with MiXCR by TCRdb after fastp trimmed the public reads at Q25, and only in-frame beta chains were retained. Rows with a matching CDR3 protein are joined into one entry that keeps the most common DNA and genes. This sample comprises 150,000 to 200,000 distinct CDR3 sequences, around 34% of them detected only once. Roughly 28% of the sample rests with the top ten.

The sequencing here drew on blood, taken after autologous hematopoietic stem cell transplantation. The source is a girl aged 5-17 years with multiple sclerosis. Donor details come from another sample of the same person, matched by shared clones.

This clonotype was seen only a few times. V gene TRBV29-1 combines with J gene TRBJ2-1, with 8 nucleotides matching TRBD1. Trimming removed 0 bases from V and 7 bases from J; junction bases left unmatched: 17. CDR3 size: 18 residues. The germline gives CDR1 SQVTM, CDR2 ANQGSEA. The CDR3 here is CSVEDPTGVSAVGNEQFF. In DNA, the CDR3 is TGCAGCGTTGAAGACCCGACAGGGGTTAGTGCCGTGGGGAATGAGCAGTTCTTC.

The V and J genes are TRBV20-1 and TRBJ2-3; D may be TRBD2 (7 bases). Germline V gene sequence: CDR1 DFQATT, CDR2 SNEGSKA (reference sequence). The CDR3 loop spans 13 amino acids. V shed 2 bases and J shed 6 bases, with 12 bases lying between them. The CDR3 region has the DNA TGCAGTGCTAGATCTGGGGGGGCGGATACGCAGTATTTT. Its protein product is CSARSGGADTQYF.

As DNA, the CDR3 is TGCAGTGCTAGTCCTAAAGAGACCCAGTACTTC. Its translation: CSASPKETQYF. The gene calls are TRBV20-1 and TRBJ2-5; the D is unclear. Between the trimmed V and J ends, which lost 3 bases and 3 bases, there was a span of 5 bases. The CDR3 spans 11 residues. The V gene's germline CDR1 is DFQATT and CDR2 SNEGSKA (reference sequence).

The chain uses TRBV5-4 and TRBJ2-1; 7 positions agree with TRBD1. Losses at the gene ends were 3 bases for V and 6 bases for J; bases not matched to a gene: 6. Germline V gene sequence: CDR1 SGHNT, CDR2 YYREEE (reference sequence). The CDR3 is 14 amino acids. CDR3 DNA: TGTGCCAGCAGCTCTAAGGGGGCTGGCAATGAGCAGTTCTTC. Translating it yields CASSSKGAGNEQFF.

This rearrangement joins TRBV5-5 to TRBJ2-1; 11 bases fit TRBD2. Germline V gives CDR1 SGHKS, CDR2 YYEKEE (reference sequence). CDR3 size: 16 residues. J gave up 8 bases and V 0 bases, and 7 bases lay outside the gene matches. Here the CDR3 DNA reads TGTGCCAGCAGCTTGGTGGGACTAGCGGCCGGCCATGAGCAGTTCTTC. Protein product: CASSLVGLAAGHEQFF.

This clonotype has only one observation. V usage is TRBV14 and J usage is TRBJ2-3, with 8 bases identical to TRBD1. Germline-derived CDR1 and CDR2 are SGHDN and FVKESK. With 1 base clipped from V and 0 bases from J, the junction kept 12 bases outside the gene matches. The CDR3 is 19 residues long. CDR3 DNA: TGTGCCAGCAGCCAAGGACAGGGGATGAGGCTTCCTAGCACAGATACGCAGTATTTT. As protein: CASSQGQGMRLPSTDTQYF.

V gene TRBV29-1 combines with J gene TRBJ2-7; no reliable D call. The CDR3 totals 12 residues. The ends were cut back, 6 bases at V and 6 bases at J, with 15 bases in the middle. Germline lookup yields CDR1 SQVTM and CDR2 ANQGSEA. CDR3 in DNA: TGCAGCGTGAGATCAGTTGGTGTCGAGCAGTACTTC. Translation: CSVRSVGVEQYF.

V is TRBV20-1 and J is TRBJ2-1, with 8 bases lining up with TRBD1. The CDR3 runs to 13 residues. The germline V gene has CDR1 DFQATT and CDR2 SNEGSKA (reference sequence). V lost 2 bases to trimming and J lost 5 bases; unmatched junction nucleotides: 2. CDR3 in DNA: TGCAGTGCTAGATGGACAGGGAACAATGAGCAGTTCTTC. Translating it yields CSARWTGNNEQFF.

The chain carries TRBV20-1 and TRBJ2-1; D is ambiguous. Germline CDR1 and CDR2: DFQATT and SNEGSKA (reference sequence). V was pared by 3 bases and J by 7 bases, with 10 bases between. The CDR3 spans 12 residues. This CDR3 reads CSASHHENEQFF. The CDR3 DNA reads TGCAGTGCTAGCCACCACGAAAATGAGCAGTTCTTC.

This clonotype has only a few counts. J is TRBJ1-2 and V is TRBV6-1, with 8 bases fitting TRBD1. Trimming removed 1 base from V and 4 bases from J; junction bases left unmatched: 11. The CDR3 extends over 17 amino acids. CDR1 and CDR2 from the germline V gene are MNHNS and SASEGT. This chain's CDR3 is CASSEGTGPPTIYGYTF. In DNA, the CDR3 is TGTGCCAGCAGTGAAGGGACAGGGCCTCCCACCATCTATGGCTACACCTTC.

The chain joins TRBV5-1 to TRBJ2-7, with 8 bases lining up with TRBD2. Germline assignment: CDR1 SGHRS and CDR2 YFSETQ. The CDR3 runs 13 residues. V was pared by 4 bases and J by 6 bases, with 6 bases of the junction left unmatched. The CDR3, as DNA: TGCGCCAGCAGCCCGGGGGGGGCCCGCGAGCAGTACTTC. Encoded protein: CASSPGGAREQYF.

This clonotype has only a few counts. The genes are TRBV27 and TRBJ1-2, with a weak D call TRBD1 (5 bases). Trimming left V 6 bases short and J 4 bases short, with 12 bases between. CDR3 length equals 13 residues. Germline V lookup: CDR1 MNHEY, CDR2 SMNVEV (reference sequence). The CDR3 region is CASSHQGGYGYTF. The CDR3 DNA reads TGTGCCAGCAGCCATCAGGGTGGCTATGGCTACACCTTC.

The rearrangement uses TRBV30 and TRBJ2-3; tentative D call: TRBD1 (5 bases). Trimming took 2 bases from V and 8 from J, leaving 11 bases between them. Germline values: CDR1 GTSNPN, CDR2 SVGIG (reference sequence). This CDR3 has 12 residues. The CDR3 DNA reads TGTGCCTGGAGTCAGGGCGTGGGTACGCAGTATTTT. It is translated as CAWSQGVGTQYF.

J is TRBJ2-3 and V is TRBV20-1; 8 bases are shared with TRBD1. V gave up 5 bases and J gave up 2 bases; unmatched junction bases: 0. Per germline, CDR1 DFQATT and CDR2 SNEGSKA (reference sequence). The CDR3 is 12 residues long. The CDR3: CSAQGATDTQYF. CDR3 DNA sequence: TGCAGTGCTCAGGGGGCCACAGATACGCAGTATTTT.

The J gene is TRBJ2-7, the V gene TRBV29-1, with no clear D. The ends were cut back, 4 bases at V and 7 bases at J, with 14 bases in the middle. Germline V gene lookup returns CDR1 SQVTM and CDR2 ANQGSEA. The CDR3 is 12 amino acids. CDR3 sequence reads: CSVGNWGREQYF. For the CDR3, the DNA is TGCAGCGTTGGGAACTGGGGTCGAGAGCAGTACTTC.

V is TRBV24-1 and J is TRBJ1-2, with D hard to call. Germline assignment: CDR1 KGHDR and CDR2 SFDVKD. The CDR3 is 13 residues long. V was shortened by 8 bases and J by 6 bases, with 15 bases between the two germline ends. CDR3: CATKDASRDGYTF. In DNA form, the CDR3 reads TGTGCCACCAAGGACGCCTCTAGAGATGGCTACACCTTC.

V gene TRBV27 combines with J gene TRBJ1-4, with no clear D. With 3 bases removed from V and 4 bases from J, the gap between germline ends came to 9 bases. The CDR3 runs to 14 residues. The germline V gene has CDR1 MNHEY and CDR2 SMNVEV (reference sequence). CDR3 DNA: TGTGCCAGCAGTTTGGGCAGAAGTAATGAAAAACTGTTTTTT. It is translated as CASSLGRSNEKLFF.

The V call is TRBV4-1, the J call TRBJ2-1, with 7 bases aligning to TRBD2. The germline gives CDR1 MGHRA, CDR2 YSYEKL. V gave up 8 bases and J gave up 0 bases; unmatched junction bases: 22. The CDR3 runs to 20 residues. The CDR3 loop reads CASAPNMPLGGRVSYNEQFF. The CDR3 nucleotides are TGCGCCAGCGCCCCTAATATGCCCCTTGGGGGGAGGGTCTCCTACAATGAGCAGTTCTTC.

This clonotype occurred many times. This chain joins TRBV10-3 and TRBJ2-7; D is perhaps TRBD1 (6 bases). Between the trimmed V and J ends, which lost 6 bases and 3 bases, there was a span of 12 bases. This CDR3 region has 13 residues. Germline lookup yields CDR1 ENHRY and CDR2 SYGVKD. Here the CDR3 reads CAISRGQNYEQYF. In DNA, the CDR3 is TGTGCCATCAGCCGCGGACAGAACTACGAGCAGTACTTC.

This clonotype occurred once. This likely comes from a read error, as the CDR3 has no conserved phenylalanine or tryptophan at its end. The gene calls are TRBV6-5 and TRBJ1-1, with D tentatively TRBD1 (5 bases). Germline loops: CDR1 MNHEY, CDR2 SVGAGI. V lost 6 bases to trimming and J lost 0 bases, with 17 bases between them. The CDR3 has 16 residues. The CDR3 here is CASSPSIGTVNTEAFL. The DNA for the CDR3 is TGTGCCAGCAGCCCAAGCATAGGGACGGTGAACACTGAAGCTTTCTTG.

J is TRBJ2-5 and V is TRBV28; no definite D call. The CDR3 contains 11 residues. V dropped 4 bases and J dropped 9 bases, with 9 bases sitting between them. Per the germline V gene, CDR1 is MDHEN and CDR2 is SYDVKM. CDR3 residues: CASSSVLAQYF. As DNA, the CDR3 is TGTGCCAGCAGTTCCGTCTTGGCCCAGTACTTC.

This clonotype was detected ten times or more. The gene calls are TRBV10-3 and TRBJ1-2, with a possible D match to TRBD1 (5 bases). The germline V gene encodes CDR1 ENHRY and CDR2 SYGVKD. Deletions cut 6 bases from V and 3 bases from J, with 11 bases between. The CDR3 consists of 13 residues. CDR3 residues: CAIRVDTDYGYTF. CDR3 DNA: TGTGCCATCAGGGTGGACACGGACTATGGCTACACCTTC.

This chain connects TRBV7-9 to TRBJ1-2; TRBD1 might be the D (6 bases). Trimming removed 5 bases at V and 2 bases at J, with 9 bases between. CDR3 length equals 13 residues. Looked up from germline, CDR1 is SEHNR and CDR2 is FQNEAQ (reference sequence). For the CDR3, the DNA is TGTGCCAGCAGCCGACAGGAAAACTATGGCTACACCTTC. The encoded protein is CASSRQENYGYTF.

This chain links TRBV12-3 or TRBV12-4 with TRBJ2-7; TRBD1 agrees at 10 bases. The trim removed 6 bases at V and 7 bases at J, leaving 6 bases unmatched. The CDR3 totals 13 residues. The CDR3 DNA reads TGTGCCAGCAGCCGACAGGGGGCTCGTGAGCAGTACTTC. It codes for CASSRQGAREQYF.

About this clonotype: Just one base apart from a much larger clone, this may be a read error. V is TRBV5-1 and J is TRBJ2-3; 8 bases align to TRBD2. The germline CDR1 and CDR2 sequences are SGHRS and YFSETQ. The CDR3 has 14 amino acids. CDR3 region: CASSSGTRADAQYF. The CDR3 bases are TGCGCCAGCAGCTCCGGGACTAGAGCAGATGCGCAGTATTTT.

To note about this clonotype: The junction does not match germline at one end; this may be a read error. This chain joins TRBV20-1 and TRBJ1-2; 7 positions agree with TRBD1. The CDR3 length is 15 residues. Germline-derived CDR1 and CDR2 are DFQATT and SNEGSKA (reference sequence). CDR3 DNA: TGCAGTGCAAGAGATAGGAGGGGGCGGAACTATGGCTACACCTTC. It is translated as CSARDRRGRNYGYTF.

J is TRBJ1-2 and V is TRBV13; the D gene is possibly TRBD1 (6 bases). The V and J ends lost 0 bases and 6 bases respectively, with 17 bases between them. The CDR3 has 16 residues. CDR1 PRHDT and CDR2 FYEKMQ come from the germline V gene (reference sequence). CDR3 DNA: TGTGCCAGCAGCTTAGGCCTGGCAGGGGCCCGGGATGGCTACACCTTC. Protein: CASSLGLAGARDGYTF.

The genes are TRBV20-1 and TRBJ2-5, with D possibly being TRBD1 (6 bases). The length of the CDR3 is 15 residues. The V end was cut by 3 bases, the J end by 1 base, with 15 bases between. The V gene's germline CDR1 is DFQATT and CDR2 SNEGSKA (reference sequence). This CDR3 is CSASAGTNLQETQYF. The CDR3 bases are TGCAGTGCTAGTGCCGGGACAAATCTCCAAGAGACCCAGTACTTC.

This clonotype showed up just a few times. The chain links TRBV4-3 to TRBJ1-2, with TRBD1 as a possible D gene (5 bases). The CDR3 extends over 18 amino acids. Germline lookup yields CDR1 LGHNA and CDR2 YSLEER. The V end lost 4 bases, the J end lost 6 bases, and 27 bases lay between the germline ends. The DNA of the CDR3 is TGCGCCAGCAGCCCGGACGTCTTGGGATCCGGGCAGGGCGATGGCTACACCTTC. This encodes CASSPDVLGSGQGDGYTF.